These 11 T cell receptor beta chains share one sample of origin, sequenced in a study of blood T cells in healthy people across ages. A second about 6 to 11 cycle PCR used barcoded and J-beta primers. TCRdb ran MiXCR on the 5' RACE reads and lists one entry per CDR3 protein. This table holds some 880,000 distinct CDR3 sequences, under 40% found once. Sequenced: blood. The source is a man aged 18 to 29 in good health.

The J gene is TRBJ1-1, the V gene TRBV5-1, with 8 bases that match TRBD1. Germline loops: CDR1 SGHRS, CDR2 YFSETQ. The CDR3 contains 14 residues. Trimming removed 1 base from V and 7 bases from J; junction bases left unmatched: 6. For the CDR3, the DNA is TGCGCCAGCAGCTTGCCAGAGGACAGGGTTGAAGCTTTCTTT. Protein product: CASSLPEDRVEAFF. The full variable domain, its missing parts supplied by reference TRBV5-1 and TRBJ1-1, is KAGVTQTPRYLIKTRGQQVTLSCSPISGHRSVSWYQQTPGQGLQFLFEYFSETQRNKGNFPGRFSGRQFSNSRSEMNVSTLELGDSALYLCASSLPEDRVEAFFGQGTRLTVV.

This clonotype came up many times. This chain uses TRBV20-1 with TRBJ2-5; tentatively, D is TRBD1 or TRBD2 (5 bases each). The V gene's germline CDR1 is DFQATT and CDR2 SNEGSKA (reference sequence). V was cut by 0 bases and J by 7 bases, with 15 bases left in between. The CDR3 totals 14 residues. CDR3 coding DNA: TGCAGTGCTAGAGAAGACAGAGGGATGTTGACCCAGTACTTC. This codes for CSAREDRGMLTQYF.

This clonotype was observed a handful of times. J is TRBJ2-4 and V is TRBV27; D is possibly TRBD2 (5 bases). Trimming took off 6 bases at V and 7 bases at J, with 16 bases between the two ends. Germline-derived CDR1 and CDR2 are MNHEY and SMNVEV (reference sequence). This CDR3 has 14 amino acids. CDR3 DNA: TGTGCCAGCAGATTAGGGCCGGGAAGTAACATTCAGTACTTC. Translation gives CASRLGPGSNIQYF.

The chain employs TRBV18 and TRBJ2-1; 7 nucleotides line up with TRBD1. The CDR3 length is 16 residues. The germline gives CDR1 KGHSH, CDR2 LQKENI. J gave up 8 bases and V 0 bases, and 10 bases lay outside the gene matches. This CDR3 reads CASSPPRTGVADEQFF. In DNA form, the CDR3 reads TGTGCCAGCTCACCACCAAGGACAGGCGTAGCCGATGAGCAGTTCTTC.

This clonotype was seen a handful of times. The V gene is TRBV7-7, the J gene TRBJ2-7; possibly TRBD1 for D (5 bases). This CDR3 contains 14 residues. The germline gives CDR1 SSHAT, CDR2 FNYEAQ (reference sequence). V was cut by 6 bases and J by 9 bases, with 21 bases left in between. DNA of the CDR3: TGTGCCAGCAGTGTGGGGCAGGGAATAAAGGGGCAGTACTTC. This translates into CASSVGQGIKGQYF.

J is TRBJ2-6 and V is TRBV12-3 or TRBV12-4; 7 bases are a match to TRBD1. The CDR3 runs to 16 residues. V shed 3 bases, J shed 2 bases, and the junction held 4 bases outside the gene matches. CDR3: CASSFWGQPGANVLTF. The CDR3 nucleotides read TGTGCCAGCAGTTTTTGGGGACAGCCTGGGGCCAACGTCCTGACTTTC.

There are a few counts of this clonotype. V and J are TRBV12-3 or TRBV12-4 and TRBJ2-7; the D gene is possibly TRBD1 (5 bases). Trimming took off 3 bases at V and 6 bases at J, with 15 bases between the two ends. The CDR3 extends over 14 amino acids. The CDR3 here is CASSLGTGPREQYF. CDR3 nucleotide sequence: TGTGCCAGCAGTTTGGGTACAGGCCCCCGCGAGCAGTACTTC.

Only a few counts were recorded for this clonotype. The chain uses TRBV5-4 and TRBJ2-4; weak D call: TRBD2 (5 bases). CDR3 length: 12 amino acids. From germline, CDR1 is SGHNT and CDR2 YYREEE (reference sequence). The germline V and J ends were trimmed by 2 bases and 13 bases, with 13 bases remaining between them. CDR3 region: CASSFPGMEQYF. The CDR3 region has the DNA TGTGCCAGCAGCTTTCCCGGGATGGAGCAGTACTTC.

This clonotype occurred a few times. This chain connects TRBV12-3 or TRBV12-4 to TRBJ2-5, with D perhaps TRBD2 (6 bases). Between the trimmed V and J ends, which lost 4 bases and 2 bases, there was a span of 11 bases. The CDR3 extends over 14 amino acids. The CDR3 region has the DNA TGTGCCAGCAGTTCCTTGGGACTGCAAGAGACCCAGTACTTC. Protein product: CASSSLGLQETQYF.

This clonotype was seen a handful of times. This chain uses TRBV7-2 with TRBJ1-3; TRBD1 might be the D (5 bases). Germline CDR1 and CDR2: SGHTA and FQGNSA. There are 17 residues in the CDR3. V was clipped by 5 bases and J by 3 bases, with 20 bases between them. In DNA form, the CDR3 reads TGTGCCAGCAGCGTTGGACCTACCAGGGTTGTTGGAAACACCATATATTTT. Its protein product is CASSVGPTRVVGNTIYF.

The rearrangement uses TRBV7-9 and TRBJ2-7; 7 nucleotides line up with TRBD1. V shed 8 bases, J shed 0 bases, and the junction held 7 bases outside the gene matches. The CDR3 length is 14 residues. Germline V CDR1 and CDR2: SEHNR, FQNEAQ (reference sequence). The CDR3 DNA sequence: TGTGCCAGCTGCTCGGGGACAGACTCCTACGAGCAGTACTTC. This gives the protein CASCSGTDSYEQYF. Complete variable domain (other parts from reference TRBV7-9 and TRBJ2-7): DTGVSQNPRHKITKRGQNVTFRCDPISEHNRLYWYRQTLGQGPEFLTYFQNEAQLEKSRLLSDRFSAERPKGSFSTLEIQRTEQGDSAMYLCASCSGTDSYEQYFGPGTRLTVT.